The sample holds one count of the clone carrying this T cell receptor beta chain. The sample holds other DNA sequences that translate to the same CDR3. These data come from a study of blood T cell repertoires in COVID-19. Looking at the study overall: Acute-phase and convalescent COVID-19 samples originated in the United States, Italy and Spain. PBMCs, B-cell-depleted T cells, or T cells provided the cDNA or gDNA that made up the material.

As originally analysed: Nucleated cell number was recorded as an estimate derived from reference gene primer amplification. The table came from immunoSEQ multiplex PCR; TCRdb's copy has only in-frame clones and leaves some out. V and J calls and clone size are those listed in that table; D and trimming were worked out from the DNA. This sample has approximately 120,000 clones, with 75% to 90% found just once. V trimming: 6 bases; J trimming: 4 bases; junction bases outside the gene matches: 3. The CDR3 is 13 residues long. The germline V gene has CDR1 WSHSY and CDR2 SAAADI. Sequencing was carried out using peripheral blood. This sequence originates from a human donor in a cohort sampled during active COVID-19. The chain joins TRBV10-2 to TRBJ1-2, with TRBD1 matching 9 bases. The CDR3 sequence is CASRETGGYGYTF. As DNA, the CDR3 is TGCGCCAGCAGAGAGACAGGGGGCTATGGCTACACCTTC.